This T cell receptor beta chain was identified in a study of human T cells and chemical hapten exposure. Time point noted: pre-sensitization, week 0. Treatment defined: therapeutic diphenylcyclopropenone sensitization with weekly scalp DPC. People who gave samples had alopecia, were 18 to 70 years old, and were suitable for DPC. The starting material, unfractionated whole blood, was used for total RNA extraction. This clonotype was seen only a few times. No antigen is known for it. Germline V CDR1 and CDR2: KGHSH, LQKENI. J lost 5 bases, V lost 3 bases, and 6 bases had no gene match. CDR3 length: 15 amino acids. General observations from the study: PT1 expanded TCR counts and patch test score were linked, and their correlation was positive.

The library gave individual cDNA molecules unique molecular identifiers. In TCRdb, the RACE reads were re-called with MiXCR into one record per CDR3 protein. Among 270,000 or so distinct CDR3 sequences listed, approximately 7.5% were seen once. The chain carries TRBV18 and TRBJ2-2, with TRBD1 matching over 7 bases. The receptor's source is a man aged 18 to 29 with alopecia areata. Some clones in this sample may be carry-over from other donors' samples. Sequences were derived from whole blood, sampled in connection with sensitization to the hapten diphenylcyclopropenone (DPC). The DNA of the CDR3 is TGTGCCAGCTCACCGTCGACAGGGAAGACCGGGGAGCTGTTTTTT. It encodes CASSPSTGKTGELFF.